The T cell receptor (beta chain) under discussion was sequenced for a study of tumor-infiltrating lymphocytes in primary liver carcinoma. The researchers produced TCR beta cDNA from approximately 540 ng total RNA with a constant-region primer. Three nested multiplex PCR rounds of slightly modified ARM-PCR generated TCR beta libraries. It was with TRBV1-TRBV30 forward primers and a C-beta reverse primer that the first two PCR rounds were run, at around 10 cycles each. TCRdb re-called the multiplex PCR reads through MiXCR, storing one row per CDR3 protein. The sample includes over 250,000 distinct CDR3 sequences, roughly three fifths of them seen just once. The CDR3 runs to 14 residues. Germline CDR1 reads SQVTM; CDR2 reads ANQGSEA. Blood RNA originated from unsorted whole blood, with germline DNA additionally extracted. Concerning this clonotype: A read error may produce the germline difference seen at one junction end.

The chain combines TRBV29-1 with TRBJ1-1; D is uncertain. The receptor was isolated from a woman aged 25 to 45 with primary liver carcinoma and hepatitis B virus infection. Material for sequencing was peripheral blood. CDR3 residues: CSVVTRLSRTETFF. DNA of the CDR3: TGCAGCGTTGTTACCAGGCTTTCACGTACTGAAACTTTCTTT.